Below, 7 T cell receptor beta chains from the same sample are listed, as sequenced in a study of beta chain features in type 1 diabetes. Whole-study findings and limits: When Type 1 diabetes patients were examined, their TCRB CDR3s proved moderately but significantly shorter in all four CD4+ subsets.

The isolated RNA, all of it, was reverse transcribed, so expressed TCRB transcripts were what got sequenced. The protocol was immunoSEQ multiplex PCR, while the TCRdb copy is restricted to in-frame clones and leaves out a portion. The profile shows more than 95,000 clones, 25% to 35% of them singletons. No antigen is known for these receptors. The material sequenced was central memory CD4+ T cells from blood. The receptor source for this set is a woman under 30 with type 1 diabetes.

This clone showed up just a few times. The CDR3 nucleotides read TGTGCCAGCAGCCTGACAGGACTTAACTATGGCTACACCTTC. It encodes CASSLTGLNYGYTF. This chain uses TRBV5-6 with TRBJ1-2; a weak D match, TRBD1 (6 bases). CDR3 size: 14 residues. CDR1 and CDR2 (germline): SGHDT, YYEEEE. V dropped 4 bases and J dropped 1 base, with 11 bases sitting between them.

The rearrangement uses TRBV27 and TRBJ1-4; D ambiguous. The V end lost 5 bases, the J end lost 9 bases, and 13 bases lay between the germline ends. The CDR3 is 13 amino acids. Germline CDR1 is MNHEY and CDR2 is SMNVEV (reference sequence). In nucleotides, the CDR3 is TGTGCCAGCAGTAGAAACCGGGAACAAAAACTGTTTTTT. Amino acid sequence: CASSRNREQKLFF.

The chain combines TRBV11-3 with TRBJ2-3; the D gene is possibly TRBD2 (5 bases). The CDR3 runs 14 residues. CDR1 SGHNT and CDR2 YENEEA come from the germline V gene. Trimming stripped 1 base from V and 6 bases from J, with 11 bases between. DNA of the CDR3: TGTGCCAGCAGCTTAGTCACTCGGGGTGATACGCAGTATTTT. Its protein is CASSLVTRGDTQYF.

The chain combines TRBV2 with TRBJ2-7; TRBD1 matches at 7 bases. The CDR3 consists of 14 residues. Germline-derived CDR1 and CDR2 are SNHLY and FYNNEI. With V trimmed by 2 bases and J by 2 bases, 3 bases remained unmatched. The CDR3 bases are TGTGCCAGCAGTGAACCGGGACAGCCCTACGAGCAGTACGTC. As protein: CASSEPGQPYEQYV.

The chain links TRBV13 to TRBJ2-1, with 8 positions matching TRBD2. Trimming cost V 7 bases and J 3 bases; bases outside gene matches: 5. This CDR3 comprises 14 residues. In germline, CDR1 is PRHDT, CDR2 FYEKMQ (reference sequence). This CDR3 reads CASTRLALYNEQFF. The DNA for the CDR3 is TGTGCCAGCACTCGACTAGCGCTCTACAATGAGCAGTTCTTC.

The rearrangement joins TRBV7-3 to TRBJ2-2, with 13 bases fitting TRBD2. The germline V gene encodes CDR1 SGHTA and CDR2 FQGTGA. Trimming cost V 5 bases and J 4 bases; bases outside gene matches: 13. The CDR3 loop spans 19 amino acids. The CDR3 reads CASSLRSPGLAGPTGELFF. The DNA for the CDR3 is TGTGCCAGCAGCCTCCGGTCCCCGGGACTAGCGGGACCCACCGGGGAGCTGTTTTTT.

This clone has a handful of counts. The chain has TRBV2 and TRBJ2-1; 8 positions match TRBD1. The CDR3 consists of 17 residues. Per the germline V gene, CDR1 is SNHLY and CDR2 is FYNNEI. V trimming: 6 bases; J trimming: 8 bases; junction bases outside the gene matches: 18. CDR3 nucleotide sequence: TGTGCCAGCAGCGTACCGGGACAGGTAACCTTAAGCGATGAGCAGTTCTTC. Translating it yields CASSVPGQVTLSDEQFF.